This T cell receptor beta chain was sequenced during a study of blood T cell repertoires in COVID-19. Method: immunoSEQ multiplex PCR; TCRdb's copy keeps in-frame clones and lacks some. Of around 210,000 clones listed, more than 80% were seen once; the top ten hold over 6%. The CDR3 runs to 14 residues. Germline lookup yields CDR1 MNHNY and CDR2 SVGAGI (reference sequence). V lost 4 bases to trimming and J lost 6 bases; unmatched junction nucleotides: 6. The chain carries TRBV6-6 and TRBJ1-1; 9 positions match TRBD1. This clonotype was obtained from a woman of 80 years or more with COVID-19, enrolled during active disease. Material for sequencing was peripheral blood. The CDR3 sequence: CASSSRDRDSEAFF. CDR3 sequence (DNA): TGTGCCAGCAGTTCTAGGGACAGGGATTCTGAAGCTTTCTTT.